The following is a T cell receptor (beta chain) sequence with its context. What it binds is not known. These data are taken from a study of graft-versus-host responses after intestinal transplantation. Points from the study as a whole: GvH clones occurred in recipient marrow; some first appeared in ileum or blood.

Some clones are missing from TCRdb's copy, which holds only in-frame ones; the method was immunoSEQ multiplex PCR. The sample includes about 120,000 clones, 90% to 95% of them seen just once. V was clipped by 6 bases and J by 5 bases, with 17 bases between them. Germline V gene sequence: CDR1 MNHNS, CDR2 SASEGT. The CDR3 runs 15 residues. This TCR was sampled from a human donor who received an intestinal transplant. The sequencing here drew on unstimulated CD8+ T cells sorted from spleen or lymph node cells, taken before intestinal transplant. This rearrangement joins TRBV6-1 to TRBJ1-5; TRBD1 might be the D (6 bases). This CDR3 is CASSFFRGQDQPQHF. The CDR3 coding sequence is TGTGCCAGCAGCTTCTTCAGGGGACAAGATCAGCCCCAGCATTTT.